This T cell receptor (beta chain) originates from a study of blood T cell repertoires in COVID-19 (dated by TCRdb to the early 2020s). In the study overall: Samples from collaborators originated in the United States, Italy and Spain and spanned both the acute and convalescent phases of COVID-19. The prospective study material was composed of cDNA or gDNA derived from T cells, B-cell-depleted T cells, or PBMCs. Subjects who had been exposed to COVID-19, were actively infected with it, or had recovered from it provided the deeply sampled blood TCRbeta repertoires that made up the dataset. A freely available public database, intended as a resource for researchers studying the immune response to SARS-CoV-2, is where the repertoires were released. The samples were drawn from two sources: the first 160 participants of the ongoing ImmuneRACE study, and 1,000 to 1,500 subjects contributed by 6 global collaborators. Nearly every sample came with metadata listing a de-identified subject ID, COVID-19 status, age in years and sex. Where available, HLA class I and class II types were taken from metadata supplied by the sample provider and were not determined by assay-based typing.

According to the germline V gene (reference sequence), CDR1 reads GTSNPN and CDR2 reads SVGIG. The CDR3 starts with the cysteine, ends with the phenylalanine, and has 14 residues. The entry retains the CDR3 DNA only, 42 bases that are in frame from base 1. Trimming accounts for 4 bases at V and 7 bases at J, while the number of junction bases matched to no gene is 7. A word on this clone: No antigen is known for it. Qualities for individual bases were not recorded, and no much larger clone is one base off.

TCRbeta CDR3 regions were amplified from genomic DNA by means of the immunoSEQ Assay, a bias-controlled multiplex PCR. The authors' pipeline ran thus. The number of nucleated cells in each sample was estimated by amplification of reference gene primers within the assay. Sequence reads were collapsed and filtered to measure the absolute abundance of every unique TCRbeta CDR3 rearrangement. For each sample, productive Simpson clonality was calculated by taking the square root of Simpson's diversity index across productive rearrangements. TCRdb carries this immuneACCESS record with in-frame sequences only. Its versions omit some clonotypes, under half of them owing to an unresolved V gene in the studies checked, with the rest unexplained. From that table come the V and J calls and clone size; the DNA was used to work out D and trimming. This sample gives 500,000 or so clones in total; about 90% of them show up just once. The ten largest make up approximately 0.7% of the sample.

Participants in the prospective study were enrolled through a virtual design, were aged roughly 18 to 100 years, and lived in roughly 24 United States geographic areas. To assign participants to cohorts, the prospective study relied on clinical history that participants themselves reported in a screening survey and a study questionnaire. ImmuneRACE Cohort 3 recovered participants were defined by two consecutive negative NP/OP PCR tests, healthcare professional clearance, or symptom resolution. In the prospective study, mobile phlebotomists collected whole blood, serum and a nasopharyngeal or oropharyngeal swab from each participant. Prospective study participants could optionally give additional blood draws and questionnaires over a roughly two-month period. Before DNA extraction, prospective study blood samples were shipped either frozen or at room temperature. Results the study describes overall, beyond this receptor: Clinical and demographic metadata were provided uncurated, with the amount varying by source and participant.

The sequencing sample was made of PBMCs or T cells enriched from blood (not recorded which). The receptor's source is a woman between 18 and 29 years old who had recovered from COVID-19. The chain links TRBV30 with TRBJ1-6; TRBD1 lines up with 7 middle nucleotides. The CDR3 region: CAWTRTGSNSPLHF. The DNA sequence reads TGTGCCTGGACCAGGACAGGCTCAAATTCACCCCTCCACTTT.